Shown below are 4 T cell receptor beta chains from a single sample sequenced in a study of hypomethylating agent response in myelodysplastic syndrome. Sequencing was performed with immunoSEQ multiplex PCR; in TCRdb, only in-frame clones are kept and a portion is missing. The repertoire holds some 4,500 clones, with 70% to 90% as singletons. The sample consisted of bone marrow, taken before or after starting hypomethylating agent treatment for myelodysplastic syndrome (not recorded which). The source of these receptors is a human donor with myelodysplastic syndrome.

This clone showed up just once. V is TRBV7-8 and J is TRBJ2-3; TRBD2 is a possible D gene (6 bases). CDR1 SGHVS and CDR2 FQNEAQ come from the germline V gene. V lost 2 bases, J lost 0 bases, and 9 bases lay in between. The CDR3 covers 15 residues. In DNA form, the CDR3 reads TGTGCCAGCAGCTTATCGGGGGAAAGCACAGATACGCAGTATTTT. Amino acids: CASSLSGESTDTQYF.

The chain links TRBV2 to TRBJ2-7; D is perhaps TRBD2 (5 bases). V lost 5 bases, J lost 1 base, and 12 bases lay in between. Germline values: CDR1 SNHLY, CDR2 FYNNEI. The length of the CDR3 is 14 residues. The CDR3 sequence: CASSTREGSYEQYF. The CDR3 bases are TGTGCCAGCAGTACCCGGGAAGGGTCCTACGAGCAGTACTTC.

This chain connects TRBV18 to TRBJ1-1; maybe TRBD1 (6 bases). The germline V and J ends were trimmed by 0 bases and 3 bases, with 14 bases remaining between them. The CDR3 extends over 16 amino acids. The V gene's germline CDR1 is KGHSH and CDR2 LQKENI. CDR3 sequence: CASSPPQGRKDTEAFF. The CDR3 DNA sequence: TGTGCCAGCTCACCACCGCAGGGGAGAAAGGACACTGAAGCTTTCTTT. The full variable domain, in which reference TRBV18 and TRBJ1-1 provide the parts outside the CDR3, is NAGVMQNPRHLVRRRGQEARLRCSPMKGHSHVYWYRQLPEEGLKFMVYLQKENIIDESGMPKERFSAEFPKEGPSILRIQQVVRGDSAAYFCASSPPQGRKDTEAFFGQGTRLTVV.

As DNA, the CDR3 is TGTGCCAGCGACTCGGGACGGAGGAATGGCTACACCTTC. Its protein product is CASDSGRRNGYTF. The J gene is TRBJ1-2, the V gene TRBV6-1; D is perhaps TRBD1 (5 bases). CDR1 and CDR2 (germline): MNHNS, SASEGT. This CDR3 comprises 13 residues. V was clipped by 8 bases and J by 6 bases, with 16 bases between them.